This TCR beta chain came from a study of blood T cells in healthy people across ages (dated by TCRdb to between 2014 and 2017). Some background on the complete study: In model experiments, roughly one uniquely barcoded TCR beta cDNA molecule per two T cells was captured by template switching. Using deep sequencing normalized with unique cDNA molecular identifiers, the study measured how TCR beta repertoire diversity changes with age. Donors were grouped into four age groups: young (average approximately 15 years), middle-aged (39), aged (about 60) and long-lived (approximately 82). Donors of different ages were randomly distributed across sequencing lanes to avoid experimental bias. Using the same blood draw, the study looked at two additional independent replicas of 1 million unique cDNA reads for two donors, one aged 18 to 29 and the other aged 80 or older.

The approximately 41 donors, aged roughly 6 to 90 years, were systemically healthy Caucasian individuals from Russia. Each donor gave about 9.2 milliliters of peripheral blood, drawn into EDTA-treated Vacutainer tubes. Ficoll-Paque density-gradient centrifugation was used to isolate PBMCs, with at least 7 million obtained per sample. Total RNA, at least 5 micrograms per sample, was extracted from PBMCs with Trizol reagent. Naive CD45RAhigh/CD27high T cell percentages were measured by flow cytometry on a PBMC aliquot from every donor. The study at large found these results: Observed TCR beta diversity correlated strongly with the percentage of naive T cells measured by flow cytometry. Since profiling was done on bulk unsorted PBMCs, naive and antigen-experienced compartments could not be conclusively compared. Estimates of total diversity from one million sequenced T cells were regarded as lower bounds and underestimates. Donor CMV infection status was unknown, potentially confounding age-related changes in expanded clonotypes. Compared with the aged group, more naive CD4+ T cells, fewer expanded clones and increased TCR diversity were shown by the long-lived group, suggesting age selection. As age increased, observed TCR beta diversity per million T cells dropped in a roughly linear way, and a significant reduction was already evident by age 40.

Including the terminal cysteine and phenylalanine, the CDR3 comprises 17 residues. Only the CDR3 part of the read is kept: 51 bases, read in frame from the first base. Taken from the germline V gene (reference sequence), the CDR1 and CDR2 loops are WNHNN and SYGVQD. About this clonotype: Its binding antigen is unknown. No much larger clonotype is one base removed from it; base qualities were not supplied.

The library was made by 5' RACE. The sequencing machine was an Illumina HiSeq 2500. A second PCR of about 6 to 11 cycles was run with a J-beta primer mix and a sample-barcoded 5' primer. Each TCR beta cDNA molecule received a unique molecular identifier from a template-switch 5' adaptor carrying 12 random nucleotides. At least 2.5 million CDR3-containing paired-end reads were obtained from each sample. All of the RNA was converted into first-strand cDNA using the Mint cDNA synthesis kit, with a TRBC-specific oligonucleotide serving as the primer. After uracil-DNA glycosylase treatment, a first 18-cycle PCR used universal primers M1SS and BC2_uni_R on all cDNA. The original methods were these. Normalization of each sample was performed by random selection of 1 million high-quality reads, each carrying a distinct molecular identifier. Instead of being binned into consensus sequences, reads that shared molecular identifiers were thrown out. MiTCR, with a Q25 quality threshold and the strictest error-elimination algorithm, was used for CDR3 identification, clonotype clustering and error correction. A nonparametric unseen species model using Euler transformation provided a lower-bound estimate of total TCR beta diversity. Through fastp at Q25 and MiXCR, TCRdb rebuilt clones from the public reads, retaining in-frame beta chains. Under each unique CDR3 protein, matching rows form one entry showing the most common genes and DNA. The V and J calls follow TCRdb's processing rather than the paper's. This sample holds roughly 1,500,000 distinct CDR3 sequences; approximately 40% were observed only once. The top ten constitute roughly 7.9% of the sample.

The chain is made from TRBV10-1 and TRBJ2-4; a stretch of 8 junction bases matches TRBD1. The closer fit of TRBJ2-7 to the DNA end suggests the J call may be wrong. The material sequenced was blood. The TCR was taken from a young woman in good health. This receptor carries the CDR3 CASSAGGPGTGAYEQYF. The base sequence is TGCGCCAGCAGTGCCGGAGGTCCCGGGACAGGCGCCTACGAGCAGTACTTC.